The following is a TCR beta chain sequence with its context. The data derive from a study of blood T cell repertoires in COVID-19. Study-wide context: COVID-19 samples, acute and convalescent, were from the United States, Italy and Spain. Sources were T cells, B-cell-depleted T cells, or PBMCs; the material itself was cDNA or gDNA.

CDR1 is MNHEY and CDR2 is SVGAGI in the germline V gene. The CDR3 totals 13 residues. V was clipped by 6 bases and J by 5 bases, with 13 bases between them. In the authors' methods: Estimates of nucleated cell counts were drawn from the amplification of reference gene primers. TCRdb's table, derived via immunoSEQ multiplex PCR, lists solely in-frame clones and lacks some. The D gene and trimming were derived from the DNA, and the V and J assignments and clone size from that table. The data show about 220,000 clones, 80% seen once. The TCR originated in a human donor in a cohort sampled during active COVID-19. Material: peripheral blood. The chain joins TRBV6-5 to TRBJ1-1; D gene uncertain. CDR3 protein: CASSRRRDTEAFF. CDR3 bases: TGTGCCAGCAGCCGAAGGCGGGATACTGAAGCTTTCTTT.